These T cell receptor beta chains were read from a single sample in a study of cytomegalovirus exposure and HLA in healthy donors. Repertoires were generated with immunoSEQ multiplex PCR, while TCRdb's copy carries only in-frame clones and drops some. The repertoire has about 150,000 clones, around 82% of them found once; the top ten carry approximately 13%. Input material: PBMCs. The receptors derive from a woman in her fifties or sixties in good health and CMV-seropositive. CDR3s include the opening cysteine and the closing phenylalanine or tryptophan. Each record gives: clone size, D gene, J gene, V gene, CDR3 DNA, CDR3 protein. The D gene is left open where the match is weak. The size entry is marked missing in some rows and otherwise reads once, few, many or a size class.

size: NA; D: NA; J: TRBJ2-1; V: TRBV5-1; DNA: TGCGCCAGCAGCTTGGGGGGCCAATTAAATGAGCAGTTCTTC; CDR3: CASSLGGQLNEQFF
size: NA; D: TRBD2; J: TRBJ2-2; V: TRBV10-3; DNA: TGTGCCATCAGTGATTTCGAGTGGAATCCCGGGGGGGCGGACACCGGGGAGCTGTTTTTT; CDR3: CAISDFEWNPGGADTGELFF
size: NA; D: TRBD2; J: TRBJ2-7; V: TRBV11-2; DNA: TGTGCCAGCAGCTTAGAATGGGCGGGGGGGCACCACGAGCAGTACTTC; CDR3: CASSLEWAGGHHEQYF
size: NA; D: NA; J: TRBJ1-1; V: TRBV10-3; DNA: TGTGCCATCAGTCTGAGGGGACACCAAGTTGAAGCTTTCTTT; CDR3: CAISLRGHQVEAFF
size: NA; D: TRBD1; J: TRBJ2-7; V: TRBV5-1; DNA: TGCGCCAGCAGCTTGGGGGCAGGGGGCGAGCAGTACTTC; CDR3: CASSLGAGGEQYF
size: NA; D: TRBD1; J: TRBJ1-2; V: TRBV29-1; DNA: TGCAGCGTCGCCGACAGGGGTCCTGGCTACACCTTC; CDR3: CSVADRGPGYTF
size: NA; D: NA; J: TRBJ2-2; V: TRBV11-2; DNA: TGTGCCAGCAGCTTGGCCAGCACCGGGGAGCTGTTTTTT; CDR3: CASSLASTGELFF
size: once; D: TRBD2; J: TRBJ2-3; V: TRBV15; DNA: TGTGCCACCAGCGGACCCCAATCCGGACTAGCGGGTAAAGGGGGAGATACGCAGTATTTT; CDR3: CATSGPQSGLAGKGGDTQYF
size: NA; D: NA; J: TRBJ1-3; V: TRBV14; DNA: TGTGCCAGCAGCCAAGCAGGCGTGCGAAACACCATATATTTT; CDR3: CASSQAGVRNTIYF
size: NA; D: TRBD1; J: TRBJ1-2; V: TRBV30; DNA: TGTGCCTGGGGGGGCGAGAGGGACAGGGCTAACTATGGCTACACCTTC; CDR3: CAWGGERDRANYGYTF
size: once; D: NA; J: TRBJ1-5; V: TRBV6-6; DNA: TGTGCCAGCAGAAGACAGGATAATCAGCCCCAGCATTTT; CDR3: CASRRQDNQPQHF
size: once; D: TRBD1; J: TRBJ2-1; V: TRBV30; DNA: TGTGCCTGGGGGACAGGGTACAATGAGCAGTTCTTC; CDR3: CAWGTGYNEQFF
size: NA; D: NA; J: TRBJ2-7; V: TRBV2; DNA: TGTGCCACAGCTTGGAGCTCCTACGAGCAGTACTTC; CDR3: CATAWSSYEQYF
size: NA; D: NA; J: TRBJ2-7; V: TRBV6-1; DNA: TGTGCCAGCGACCGGCAGGGGGGATACGAGCAGTACTTC; CDR3: CASDRQGGYEQYF
size: NA; D: TRBD1; J: TRBJ2-5; V: TRBV6-6; DNA: TGTGCCAGCAGTTGGGGACAGGGGATGCAAGAGACCCAGTACTTC; CDR3: CASSWGQGMQETQYF
size: few; D: NA; J: TRBJ1-2; V: TRBV6-1; DNA: TGTGCCAGCAGTCCCGGACAGTGGGACTATGGCTACACCTTC; CDR3: CASSPGQWDYGYTF
size: NA; D: NA; J: TRBJ2-3; V: TRBV6-4; DNA: TGTGCCAGCAGTGACAAGGTGCGGGACTGGACAGATACGCAGTATTTT; CDR3: CASSDKVRDWTDTQYF
size: NA; D: NA; J: TRBJ1-3; V: TRBV6-1; DNA: TGTGCCAGCAGTGTCACCCCGGGGGGCTCTGGAAACACCATATATTTT; CDR3: CASSVTPGGSGNTIYF
size: NA; D: TRBD2; J: TRBJ2-7; V: TRBV2; DNA: TGTGCCAGCAGTGTATCCGGGGGGGTTCCCTACGAGCAGTACTTC; CDR3: CASSVSGGVPYEQYF
size: once; D: NA; J: TRBJ2-7; V: TRBV6-1; DNA: TGTGCCAGCAGTGATAGCCCCCTTGGCGCGGGGGAGCAGTACTTC; CDR3: CASSDSPLGAGEQYF
size: NA; D: TRBD1; J: TRBJ2-1; V: TRBV18; DNA: TGTGCCAGCTCCCCCGCGGGGACAGGGGGCAATGAGCAGTTCTTC; CDR3: CASSPAGTGGNEQFF
size: NA; D: TRBD1; J: TRBJ1-1; V: TRBV6-1; DNA: TGTGCCAGCAGCCCTGGACAGGGGTACACTGAAGCTTTCTTT; CDR3: CASSPGQGYTEAFF